This T cell receptor (beta chain) emerged from a study of blood T cell repertoires in COVID-19. Study information: PBMCs, B-cell-depleted T cells, or T cells provided the cDNA or gDNA that made up the material.

The germline CDR1 and CDR2 sequences are SGHKS and YYEKEE (reference sequence). The CDR3 runs 15 residues. V was clipped by 0 bases and J by 3 bases; unmatched bases: 5. This clone showed up just a few times. The assay was immunoSEQ multiplex PCR, and TCRdb's table has in-frame clones only and misses some. Altogether fewer than 45,000 clones are present, nearly 80% being singletons, with the ten largest covering around 19%. The chain uses TRBV5-5 and TRBJ1-2, with 7 bases fitting TRBD1. This clonotype originated in a man aged 65 to 79 with acute or convalescent COVID-19. What was sequenced was peripheral blood. Here the CDR3 DNA reads TGTGCCAGCAGCTTGGACAGGGGCGAACACTATGGCTACACCTTC. Its protein product is CASSLDRGEHYGYTF.